These 20 T cell receptor beta chains came from one sample sequenced in a study of vaccination and CD4 T cells after COVID-19. These TCRs' antigens remain unknown. The study sequenced cultured CD4+ T cell DNA using the Oncomine TCR Beta short-read assay. One entry per CDR3 protein, called by TCRdb with MiXCR from the PCR reads. The data contain about 19,000 distinct CDR3 sequences, 25% to 40% of them singletons. Treatment described: approximately 11-day PBMC culture with coronavirus spike peptide pools or control peptides (ViraFEST assay). Sequenced sample: cultured CD4+ T cells from blood. The receptors originated from a human donor with COVID-19.

This clonotype has just one count. The conserved final phenylalanine or tryptophan is absent from the CDR3, which likely points to a read error. The chain joins TRBV7-2 to TRBJ2-2; D tentatively reads TRBD1 or TRBD2 (5 bases each). Trimming stripped 5 bases from V and 5 bases from J, with 15 bases between. This CDR3 has 15 amino acids. Germline V gene lookup returns CDR1 SGHTA and CDR2 FQGNSA. CDR3 sequence reads: CASSPGGGGTGELFV. The CDR3 nucleotides read TGTGCCAGCAGCCCGGGTGGGGGTGGGACCGGGGAGCTGTTTGTT.

V and J are TRBV2 and TRBJ1-2; D call uncertain. V was pared by 4 bases and J by 5 bases, with 14 bases between. The CDR3 is 14 residues long. Germline CDR1 and CDR2: SNHLY and FYNNEI. CDR3 nucleotides: TGTGCCAGCAGTGTGGGCCGGCTGTCGTATGGCTACACCTTC. Residues: CASSVGRLSYGYTF.

This clonotype was observed a few times. The chain is built from TRBV7-3 and TRBJ2-2, with 7 positions matching TRBD1. The CDR3 spans 15 residues. Unmatched junction bases numbered 7, after V lost 5 bases and J lost 4 bases. Germline values: CDR1 SGHTA, CDR2 FQGTGA. CDR3 loop: CASSPTGTVTGELFF. Here the CDR3 DNA reads TGTGCCAGCAGCCCTACCGGGACAGTCACCGGGGAGCTGTTTTTT.

In DNA, the CDR3 is TGTGCCAGCAGCTTATCCGGACTGGTCGGGGAGCTGTTTTTT. Protein: CASSLSGLVGELFF. V gene TRBV7-8 combines with J gene TRBJ2-2; possibly TRBD2 for D (5 bases). With 2 bases removed from V and 7 bases from J, the gap between germline ends came to 11 bases. CDR3 length: 14 amino acids. Germline-derived CDR1 and CDR2 are SGHVS and FQNEAQ.

For this clonotype: A read error is likely, as this CDR3 ends without the conserved phenylalanine or tryptophan. V gene TRBV6-1 combines with J gene TRBJ1-2; D unclear. CDR3 length: 14 amino acids. Germline V gene data show CDR1 as MNHNS and CDR2 as SASEGT. The V end was cut by 6 bases, the J end by 0 bases, with 11 bases between. This CDR3 is CASSERTPNYGYTL. The DNA of the CDR3 is TGTGCCAGCAGCGAAAGAACACCTAACTATGGCTACACCCTC.

The chain uses TRBV7-9 and TRBJ1-2; no reliable D call. The CDR3 is 16 amino acids. The germline V gene has CDR1 SEHNR and CDR2 FQNEAQ (reference sequence). V gave up 0 bases and J gave up 4 bases, with 15 bases separating them. The chain's CDR3 is CASSLAGNQRTYGYTF. The CDR3 nucleotides read TGTGCCAGCAGCTTAGCTGGCAACCAGAGGACCTATGGCTACACCTTC.

The chain carries TRBV6-2 or TRBV6-3 and TRBJ1-1; no clear D gene. The CDR3 consists of 11 residues. The germline V and J ends were trimmed by 6 bases and 5 bases, with 7 bases remaining between them. Germline V gene lookup returns CDR1 MNHEY and CDR2 SVGEGT. CDR3 nucleotides: TGTGCCAGCAGGGCGGGGACTGAAGCTTTCTTT. Translating gives CASRAGTEAFF.

On this clonotype itself: One end of the junction does not line up with germline, which may come from a read error. The rearrangement uses TRBV6-1 and TRBJ1-2, with a weak D call TRBD1 (5 bases). The CDR3 length is 14 residues. From germline, CDR1 is MNHNS and CDR2 SASEGT. CDR3: CASIKLGENYGFTF. The CDR3, as DNA: TGTGCCAGCATTAAGCTGGGGGAGAACTATGGCTTCACCTTC.

This chain uses TRBV24-1 with TRBJ1-5, with D possibly being TRBD1 (5 bases). The CDR3 contains 14 residues. Germline-derived CDR1 and CDR2 are KGHDR and SFDVKD. Trimming left V 4 bases short and J 6 bases short, with 12 bases between. CDR3 bases: TGTGCCACCAGTGACAGGGACTCGGTTCAGCCCCAGCATTTT. It translates to CATSDRDSVQPQHF.

A few counts support this clonotype. Written as DNA, the CDR3 is TGTGCCAGCTCCGACGACAGGACTACCGGCGGCTACACCTTC. Translation gives CASSDDRTTGGYTF. The V gene is TRBV6-1, the J gene TRBJ1-2, with D possibly matching TRBD1 (6 bases). Germline V gene data show CDR1 as MNHNS and CDR2 as SASEGT. V lost 8 bases, J lost 8 bases, and 21 bases lay in between. This CDR3 has 14 amino acids.

This clonotype has a handful of counts. The rearrangement uses TRBV20-1 and TRBJ2-5; perhaps TRBD1 as D (6 bases). Germline-derived CDR1 and CDR2 are DFQATT and SNEGSKA (reference sequence). The CDR3 loop spans 14 amino acids. V gave up 6 bases and J gave up 4 bases, with 18 bases separating them. This chain's CDR3 is CSAPNRAKGETQYF. In DNA form, the CDR3 reads TGCAGTGCCCCAAACAGGGCGAAAGGAGAGACCCAGTACTTC.

This clonotype appeared a few times. J is TRBJ1-5 and V is TRBV6-1; D may be TRBD1 (5 bases). This CDR3 comprises 17 residues. Trimming removed 1 base from V and 4 bases from J, with 17 bases in between. Per germline, CDR1 MNHNS and CDR2 SASEGT. In DNA form, the CDR3 reads TGTGCCAGCAGTGAAGAATTCCGAGGGGTTAGGAATCAGCCCCAGCATTTT. It translates to CASSEEFRGVRNQPQHF.

The chain employs TRBV25-1 and TRBJ2-5; 8 nucleotides align to TRBD2. The CDR3 spans 17 residues. Germline CDR1 MGHDK, CDR2 SYGVNS. The ends lost 0 bases at V and 3 bases at J; junction bases unmatched: 9. CDR3 residues: CASSEYPDRGGEETQYF. The CDR3 DNA follows: TGTGCCAGCAGTGAATACCCAGACCGGGGGGGTGAAGAGACCCAGTACTTC.

This chain connects TRBV5-4 to TRBJ2-1, with D possibly being TRBD2 (5 bases). The CDR3 loop spans 15 amino acids. Trimming took off 0 bases at V and 0 bases at J, with 7 bases between the two ends. Germline CDR1 and CDR2: SGHNT and YYREEE (reference sequence). CDR3 DNA sequence: TGTGCCAGCAGCTTGGAAGGGAGCTCCTACAATGAGCAGTTCTTC. Protein: CASSLEGSSYNEQFF.

The gene calls are TRBV20-1 and TRBJ1-1, with no clear D. Trimming took off 3 bases at V and 2 bases at J, with 16 bases between the two ends. This CDR3 comprises 15 residues. Germline V gene lookup returns CDR1 DFQATT and CDR2 SNEGSKA (reference sequence). The CDR3 loop is CSASSLWGGNTEAFF. Written as DNA, the CDR3 is TGCAGTGCTAGCTCATTATGGGGAGGAAACACTGAAGCTTTCTTT.

V is TRBV12-3 or TRBV12-4 and J is TRBJ1-2; tentative D call: TRBD1 (5 bases). V was pared by 1 base and J by 8 bases, with 14 bases between. The CDR3 runs 14 residues. The CDR3 loop reads CASSLVVGGRGYTF. The DNA of the CDR3 is TGTGCCAGCAGTTTAGTAGTGGGGGGTCGAGGCTACACCTTC.

This clonotype came up a few times. The V gene is TRBV5-1, the J gene TRBJ2-1; 7 positions match TRBD1. With 5 bases clipped from V and 7 bases from J, the junction kept 12 bases outside the gene matches. This CDR3 region has 15 residues. Germline V gives CDR1 SGHRS, CDR2 YFSETQ. The CDR3: CASSTLGTAYNEQFF. For the CDR3, the DNA is TGCGCCAGCAGTACCCTCGGGACAGCGTATAATGAGCAGTTCTTC. Full variable domain (remainder filled in from reference TRBV5-1 and TRBJ2-1): KAGVTQTPRYLIKTRGQQVTLSCSPISGHRSVSWYQQTPGQGLQFLFEYFSETQRNKGNFPGRFSGRQFSNSRSEMNVSTLELGDSALYLCASSTLGTAYNEQFFGPGTRLTVL.

The V and J genes are TRBV19 and TRBJ2-5; 13 bases align to TRBD2. Per germline, CDR1 LNHDA and CDR2 SQIVND (reference sequence). The CDR3 has 16 residues. The J segment lost 4 bases and the V segment lost 7 bases, leaving 9 bases of the junction unmatched. The CDR3 region is CASKPRTSGGVETQYF. The CDR3 DNA reads TGTGCCAGTAAGCCGAGGACTAGCGGGGGCGTAGAGACCCAGTACTTC.

V gene TRBV4-3 combines with J gene TRBJ2-4; 9 nucleotides align to TRBD1. The V gene end was trimmed by 4 bases and the J gene end by 9 bases; junction bases not matched to a gene: 10. The CDR3 runs 15 residues. Germline V gene data show CDR1 as LGHNA and CDR2 as YSLEER. The CDR3 nucleotides are TGCGCCAGCAGCCCAGCCCGGACAGGGGTGCGCATTCAGTACTTC. Translated, it gives CASSPARTGVRIQYF.

V gene TRBV7-2 combines with J gene TRBJ2-4; D assignment may be TRBD1 or TRBD2 (6 bases each). The germline CDR1 and CDR2 sequences are SGHTA and FQGNSA. Between the trimmed V and J ends, which lost 4 bases and 0 bases, there was a span of 13 bases. The CDR3 contains 16 residues. In DNA form, the CDR3 reads TGTGCCAGCAGCTCCAATAGGGGGGTAGCCAAAAACATTCAGTACTTC. Protein product: CASSSNRGVAKNIQYF.